A single sample gave rise to the 5 T cell receptor beta chains below, sequenced in a study of OX40 agonist ivuxolimab in advanced cancers. Sequencing was performed with immunoSEQ multiplex PCR; in TCRdb, only in-frame clones are kept and a portion is missing. The profile shows about 63,000 clones, 75% to 80% of them singletons. This sample comprised CD4+ or CD8+ T cells sorted from blood, obtained in a trial of the OX40 agonist ivuxolimab. Receptor source: an adult with an advanced solid tumor such as melanoma, head and neck, liver or kidney cancer.

The rearrangement joins TRBV30 to TRBJ2-7; perhaps TRBD2 as D (5 bases). CDR1 and CDR2 (germline): GTSNPN, SVGIG (reference sequence). Trimming left V 0 bases short and J 1 base short, with 7 bases between. The CDR3 totals 13 residues. The CDR3 DNA reads as TGTGCCTGGAGTGTACAGCGGTCCTACGAGCAGTACTTC. This sequence encodes CAWSVQRSYEQYF.

The count of this clone is one. The rearrangement links TRBV18 to TRBJ2-5; D is unclear. The CDR3 length is 14 residues. The V end lost 2 bases, the J end lost 0 bases, and 7 bases lay between the germline ends. Germline loops: CDR1 KGHSH, CDR2 LQKENI. CDR3 sequence reads: CASSPYLDQETQYF. CDR3 nucleotides: TGTGCCAGCTCACCATATTTAGACCAAGAGACCCAGTACTTC.

In DNA, the CDR3 is TGTGCCAGCAGACGAACAGGGGCTGGCCATCAGCCCCAGCATTTT. It yields the protein CASRRTGAGHQPQHF. The J gene is TRBJ1-5, the V gene TRBV6-5; 7 bases agree with TRBD1. The V gene end was trimmed by 6 bases and the J gene end by 5 bases; junction bases not matched to a gene: 10. The germline V gene has CDR1 MNHEY and CDR2 SVGAGI. CDR3 size: 15 residues.

The chain recombines TRBV5-1 with TRBJ1-1; 7 nucleotides match TRBD1. The CDR3 is 14 residues long. The germline V gene encodes CDR1 SGHRS and CDR2 YFSETQ. Trimming removed 4 bases from V and 1 base from J; junction bases left unmatched: 4. The CDR3 loop reads CASSADRSNTEAFF. The CDR3 DNA is TGCGCCAGCAGCGCGGACAGGTCGAACACTGAAGCTTTCTTT.

The chain is built from TRBV2 and TRBJ2-3; TRBD2 agrees at 13 bases. The CDR3 covers 15 residues. CDR1 is SNHLY, CDR2 FYNNEI, per germline. Trimming cost V 6 bases and J 3 bases; bases outside gene matches: 3. The CDR3 DNA follows: TGTGCCAGCAGAGAGACTAGCGGGGGGACAGATACGCAGTATTTT. Residues: CASRETSGGTDTQYF.